The 31 T cell receptor beta chains in this list originate from one sample, sequenced in a study of Ad26.COV2.S vaccination and SARS-CoV-2 variants. Treatment here: over 15 received Ad26.COV2.S at low or high dose, single or two shots; five or six received placebo; per-sample allocation not given. Repertoires come from day 63 after the first vaccine or placebo injection. Sequencing used immunoSEQ multiplex PCR; TCRdb keeps in-frame clones, though not all of them. The data contain fewer than 800,000 clones, 89% of them seen just once; the ten biggest clones take up around 1.5%. The specimen comprised peripheral blood, sampled in a trial of Ad26.COV2.S vaccine versus placebo. Receptors were obtained from a person aged 18-60 years who received the Ad26.COV2.S COVID-19 vaccine or a placebo.

This clone appeared once. The chain couples TRBV5-5 to TRBJ1-5, with unresolved D. CDR1 and CDR2 (germline): SGHKS, YYEKEE (reference sequence). This CDR3 contains 11 residues. Trimming stripped 8 bases from V and 7 bases from J, with 10 bases between. The CDR3 nucleotides read TGTGCCAGGGGTGGGGAACAGCCCCAGCATTTT. It yields the protein CARGGEQPQHF. The full variable domain, its missing parts supplied by reference TRBV5-5 and TRBJ1-5, is DAGVTQSPTHLIKTRGQQVTLRCSPISGHKSVSWYQQVLGQGPQFIFQYYEKEERGRGNFPDRFSARQFPNYSSELNVNALLLGDSALYLCARGGEQPQHFGDGTRLSIL.

J is TRBJ2-7 and V is TRBV30, with 9 bases that match TRBD2. Germline V gene lookup returns CDR1 GTSNPN and CDR2 SVGIG (reference sequence). This CDR3 spans 15 amino acids. The V and J ends lost 0 bases and 6 bases, in that order; junction bases with no gene match: 9. The chain's CDR3 is CAWSVSLAGRVEQYF. The CDR3 nucleotides are TGTGCCTGGAGTGTGTCCCTAGCGGGAAGGGTCGAGCAGTACTTC. Together with reference TRBV30 and TRBJ2-7, the CDR3 gives the full variable domain: SQTIHQWPATLVQPVGSPLSLECTVEGTSNPNLYWYRQAAGRGLQLLFYSVGIGQISSEVPQNLSASRPQDRQFILSSKKLLLSDSGFYLCAWSVSLAGRVEQYFGPGTRLTVT.

The chain combines TRBV5-1 with TRBJ2-3, with D possibly being TRBD2 (6 bases). This CDR3 comprises 16 residues. CDR1 is SGHRS and CDR2 is YFSETQ in the germline V gene. V gave up 4 bases and J gave up 2 bases, with 17 bases separating them. The CDR3 nucleotides read TGCGCCAGCAGCATATATACTAGCAGATCCACAGATACGCAGTATTTT. Residues: CASSIYTSRSTDTQYF.

The CDR3 sequence is CASRQKSGGDNSPLHF. CDR3 DNA: TGTGCCAGCAGACAAAAATCAGGGGGGGATAATTCACCCCTCCACTTT. The chain carries TRBV7-2 and TRBJ1-6; TRBD1 aligns across 7 bases. CDR3 size: 16 residues. CDR1 is SGHTA, CDR2 FQGNSA, per germline. V trimming: 6 bases; J trimming: 5 bases; junction bases outside the gene matches: 10.

The chain has TRBV27 and TRBJ1-1; maybe TRBD1 (5 bases). From germline, CDR1 is MNHEY and CDR2 SMNVEV (reference sequence). The CDR3 sequence is 14 residues long. Trimming pared 8 bases from V and 5 bases from J, leaving 18 bases between. CDR3 bases: TGTGCCAGCCTTCCGGGGGATAGAGGGACTGAAGCTTTCTTT. Protein: CASLPGDRGTEAFF.

This chain connects TRBV9 to TRBJ1-1, with 9 bases that match TRBD1. Germline V gene sequence: CDR1 SGDLS, CDR2 YYNGEE. Trimming at V came to 2 bases and at J to 7 bases, leaving 6 bases not matched to a gene. The CDR3 consists of 14 residues. CDR3 loop: CASSVGQGNREAFF. The CDR3 DNA reads as TGTGCCAGCAGCGTTGGACAGGGGAACCGTGAAGCTTTCTTT.

This chain uses TRBV19 with TRBJ2-2, with D perhaps TRBD1 (6 bases). V lost 4 bases and J 6 bases, leaving 15 bases between the germline ends. The CDR3 spans 15 residues. Germline CDR1 LNHDA, CDR2 SQIVND (reference sequence). The CDR3 DNA sequence: TGTGCCAGTAGTAGCCCGCCCTCAGGGGCCGGGGAGCTGTTTTTT. This codes for CASSSPPSGAGELFF.

This chain joins TRBV6-5 and TRBJ2-7; D is tentatively TRBD1 or TRBD2 (6 bases each). The CDR3 runs 14 residues. Germline V lookup: CDR1 MNHEY, CDR2 SVGAGI. V was pared by 5 bases and J by 0 bases, with 11 bases between. CDR3 residues: CASSTGASSYEQYF. CDR3 bases: TGTGCCAGCAGTACGGGGGCGAGCTCCTACGAGCAGTACTTC.

The chain has TRBV7-2 and TRBJ1-4; D is undetermined. Germline values: CDR1 SGHTA, CDR2 FQGNSA. This CDR3 contains 17 residues. V was trimmed by 1 base and J by 5 bases, leaving 17 bases between them. CDR3 loop: CASSLGQSIVLNEKLFF. The CDR3 region has the DNA TGTGCCAGCAGCTTAGGTCAAAGCATAGTCTTAAATGAAAAACTGTTTTTT. Full variable domain (rest looked up from reference TRBV7-2 and TRBJ1-4): GAGVSQSPSNKVTEKGKDVELRCDPISGHTALYWYRQSLGQGLEFLIYFQGNSAPDKSGLPSDRFSAERTGGSVSTLTIQRTQQEDSAVYLCASSLGQSIVLNEKLFFGSGTQLSVL.

V is TRBV7-9 and J is TRBJ2-7, with TRBD2 as a possible D gene (5 bases). The CDR3 contains 12 residues. V lost 8 bases and J 3 bases, leaving 11 bases between the germline ends. Germline CDR1 and CDR2: SEHNR and FQNEAQ (reference sequence). The DNA of the CDR3 is TGTGCCAGCTCCGGACTGAACTACGAGCAGTACTTC. Translated, it gives CASSGLNYEQYF.

The chain is built from TRBV5-1 and TRBJ1-5, with TRBD1 matching over 8 bases. V was pared by 1 base and J by 6 bases, with 6 bases of the junction left unmatched. The CDR3 has 15 amino acids. The germline V gene encodes CDR1 SGHRS and CDR2 YFSETQ. The CDR3 sequence: CASSLRTGPGQPQHF. The CDR3 DNA follows: TGCGCCAGCAGCTTGAGGACAGGGCCGGGTCAGCCCCAGCATTTT.

This clone was seen only a few times. V usage is TRBV24-1 and J usage is TRBJ1-1; 8 bases are shared with TRBD1. From germline, CDR1 is KGHDR and CDR2 SFDVKD. Losses at the gene ends were 3 bases for V and 4 bases for J; bases not matched to a gene: 6. This CDR3 contains 15 residues. CDR3 coding DNA: TGTGCCACCAGTGATAGCAGGGGGCTCGGCACTGAAGCTTTCTTT. Amino acids: CATSDSRGLGTEAFF.

The J gene is TRBJ2-3, the V gene TRBV30; D is possibly TRBD1 (6 bases). The V gene lost 0 bases and the J gene lost 0 bases, with 10 bases spanning the gap. CDR1 and CDR2 (germline): GTSNPN, SVGIG (reference sequence). This CDR3 region has 15 residues. Here the CDR3 reads CAWSVLGASTDTQYF. For the CDR3, the DNA is TGTGCCTGGAGTGTACTGGGGGCCAGCACAGATACGCAGTATTTT.

The chain recombines TRBV29-1 with TRBJ2-1; the match to TRBD2 covers 8 bases. This CDR3 comprises 12 residues. Germline assignment: CDR1 SQVTM and CDR2 ANQGSEA. V dropped 7 bases and J dropped 8; count of bases not matched to a gene: 7. The CDR3 is CSGRRGGYEQFF. The CDR3 DNA is TGCAGCGGCCGCCGGGGGGGATATGAGCAGTTCTTC.

The chain employs TRBV5-6 and TRBJ1-1; D gene uncertain. Germline V gives CDR1 SGHDT, CDR2 YYEEEE. CDR3 length equals 13 residues. V gave up 4 bases and J gave up 3 bases, with 10 bases separating them. DNA for the CDR3: TGTGCCAGCAGCCTGGGAGACTACACTGAAGCTTTCTTT. It codes for CASSLGDYTEAFF.

V gene TRBV10-2 combines with J gene TRBJ1-2; tentatively, D is TRBD1 (5 bases). Trimming left V 6 bases short and J 8 bases short, with 16 bases between. CDR3 length equals 13 residues. Germline V gives CDR1 WSHSY, CDR2 SAAADI. CDR3 protein: CASREPGTRGYTF. The CDR3 DNA reads TGCGCCAGCAGAGAACCGGGGACGCGGGGCTACACCTTC.

In its sample, this clone was seen once. J is TRBJ1-1 and V is TRBV3-1 (or the pseudogene TRBV3-2); 9 bases are shared with TRBD1. V shed 4 bases and J 10 bases; nucleotides not matched to a gene: 4. The CDR3 runs 12 residues. Germline V gene data show CDR1 as LGHDT and CDR2 as YNNKEL (reference sequence). The CDR3 DNA reads TGTGCCAGCAGCCGCGACAGGGGGGGAGCTTTCTTT. Translated: CASSRDRGGAFF.

J is TRBJ2-7 and V is TRBV2; 9 nucleotides align to TRBD2. The CDR3 covers 15 residues. Germline V gene data show CDR1 as SNHLY and CDR2 as FYNNEI. With 4 bases clipped from V and 0 bases from J, the junction kept 4 bases outside the gene matches. Here the CDR3 DNA reads TGTGCCAGCAGTGCGGCGGGGGGGAGCTCCTACGAGCAGTACTTC. This codes for CASSAAGGSSYEQYF.

The rearrangement joins TRBV5-5 to TRBJ1-2; no definite D call. The V and J ends lost 2 bases and 4 bases respectively, with 12 bases between them. This CDR3 region has 14 residues. Germline assignment: CDR1 SGHKS and CDR2 YYEKEE (reference sequence). The CDR3 here is CASSFPGSSYGYTF. The CDR3 region has the DNA TGTGCCAGCAGCTTCCCGGGATCCAGCTATGGCTACACCTTC.

This rearrangement joins TRBV19 to TRBJ2-1; weak D call: TRBD1 (6 bases). CDR1 and CDR2 (germline): LNHDA, SQIVND (reference sequence). The V gene lost 8 bases and the J gene lost 4 bases, with 18 bases spanning the gap. This CDR3 contains 15 residues. The CDR3 spells CASLSLKGDYNEQFF. CDR3 sequence (DNA): TGTGCCAGTCTCAGTCTGAAGGGGGATTACAATGAGCAGTTCTTC.

This sequence joins TRBV30 and TRBJ2-2; D ambiguous. Germline-derived CDR1 and CDR2 are GTSNPN and SVGIG (reference sequence). V shed 3 bases and J shed 4 bases, with 6 bases lying between them. CDR3 length equals 12 residues. DNA of the CDR3: TGTGCCTGGAGACCCGCCACCGGGGAGCTGTTTTTT. Its translation is CAWRPATGELFF.

This chain links TRBV24-1 with TRBJ1-5; D is uncertain. V lost 3 bases and J 0 bases, leaving 8 bases between the germline ends. The germline V gene has CDR1 KGHDR and CDR2 SFDVKD. This CDR3 region has 15 residues. The CDR3 DNA follows: TGTGCCACCAGTGATGGTCTCTTTAGCAATCAGCCCCAGCATTTT. Encoded protein: CATSDGLFSNQPQHF.

V usage is TRBV2 and J usage is TRBJ2-1; D may correspond to TRBD1 or TRBD2 (5 bases each). The CDR3 sequence is 13 residues long. Germline CDR1 and CDR2: SNHLY and FYNNEI. V lost 3 bases and J lost 6, with 9 bases in between. Here the CDR3 reads CASSDEGSNEQFF. DNA for the CDR3: TGTGCCAGCAGTGACGAGGGGAGCAATGAGCAGTTCTTC.

The chain couples TRBV2 to TRBJ2-1, with 10 bases aligning to TRBD2. The CDR3 sequence is 14 residues long. V dropped 6 bases and J dropped 9; count of bases not matched to a gene: 8. In germline, CDR1 is SNHLY, CDR2 FYNNEI. The CDR3 reads CASRAGTSVGEQFF. The CDR3 region has the DNA TGTGCCAGCAGGGCCGGGACTAGCGTTGGTGAGCAGTTCTTC.

CDR3 nucleotides: TGTGCCTCAGATGCGGGTAGCAATGAGCAGTTCTTC. It translates to CASDAGSNEQFF. This sequence joins TRBV10-3 and TRBJ2-1; possible D gene TRBD2, 5 bases. CDR3 length equals 12 residues. Per the germline V gene, CDR1 is ENHRY and CDR2 is SYGVKD. Trimming shortened V by 11 bases and J by 6 bases, and 14 bases separated the two germline ends.

This chain joins TRBV11-2 and TRBJ2-1; 8 nucleotides agree with TRBD2. The CDR3 contains 18 residues. Unmatched junction bases numbered 14, after V lost 4 bases and J lost 3 bases. Germline assignment: CDR1 SGHAT and CDR2 FQNNGV. CDR3 residues: CASSSPIAAGGHYNEQFF. The CDR3 bases are TGTGCCAGCAGCTCCCCCATAGCTGCGGGGGGTCACTACAATGAGCAGTTCTTC.

The chain couples TRBV18 to TRBJ2-6; D gene ambiguous. The V and J ends lost 0 bases and 11 bases respectively, with 11 bases between them. The CDR3 sequence is 14 residues long. CDR1 and CDR2 from the germline V gene are KGHSH and LQKENI. The CDR3, as DNA: TGTGCCAGCTCACCACCGTTGGCTGATCACGTCCTGACTTTC. Protein: CASSPPLADHVLTF.

The CDR3 is CASSRPGLAYEQYF. Here the CDR3 DNA reads TGTGCCAGCAGCCGTCCGGGACTAGCGTACGAGCAGTACTTC. This chain uses TRBV3-1 (or the pseudogene TRBV3-2) with TRBJ2-7; 10 bases align to TRBD2. The V segment lost 4 bases and the J segment 4 bases; nucleotides outside the gene matches: 4. This CDR3 comprises 14 residues. Per the germline V gene, CDR1 is LGHDT and CDR2 is YNNKEL (reference sequence).

The rearrangement links TRBV7-9 to TRBJ1-1; D may be TRBD1 (6 bases). Trimming shortened V by 5 bases and J by 5 bases, and 15 bases separated the two germline ends. This CDR3 spans 14 amino acids. Per germline, CDR1 SEHNR and CDR2 FQNEAQ (reference sequence). The CDR3 region has the DNA TGTGCCAGCAGCATATATTCAGGGGTTACTGAAGCTTTCTTT. It encodes CASSIYSGVTEAFF.

This clone was detected only a few times. V and J are TRBV9 and TRBJ2-1; 9 bases are shared with TRBD2. Germline CDR1 and CDR2: SGDLS and YYNGEE. J lost 10 bases, V lost 0 bases, and 8 bases had no gene match. The CDR3 covers 15 residues. This CDR3 reads CASSVGGGGLPEQFF. CDR3 DNA sequence: TGTGCCAGCAGCGTAGGCGGGGGGGGCCTTCCGGAGCAGTTCTTC.

The CDR3 DNA reads TGTGCCGTCAGGGTACTTTCCTATAATTCACCCCTCCACTTT. It yields the protein CAVRVLSYNSPLHF. The rearrangement links TRBV6-5 to TRBJ1-6; weak D call: TRBD1 (5 bases). The CDR3 length is 14 residues. The V end was cut by 11 bases, the J end by 1 base, with 12 bases between. From germline, CDR1 is MNHEY and CDR2 SVGAGI.